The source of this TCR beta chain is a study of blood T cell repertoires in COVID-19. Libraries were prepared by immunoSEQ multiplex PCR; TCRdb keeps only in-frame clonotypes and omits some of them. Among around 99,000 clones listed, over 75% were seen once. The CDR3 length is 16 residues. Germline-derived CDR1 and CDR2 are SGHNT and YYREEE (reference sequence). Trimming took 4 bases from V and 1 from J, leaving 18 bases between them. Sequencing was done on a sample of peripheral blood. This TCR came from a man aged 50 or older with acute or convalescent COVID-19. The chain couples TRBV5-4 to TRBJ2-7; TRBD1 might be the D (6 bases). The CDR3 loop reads CASSPPGGEGSYEQYF. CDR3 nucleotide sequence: TGTGCCAGCAGCCCCCCTGGGGGCGAGGGGTCCTACGAGCAGTACTTC.